The rows below give T cell receptor beta chains drawn from one sample of a study of early T cells in non-severe SARS-CoV-2 infection. TCRdb reprocessed the 5' RACE reads with MiXCR, giving one entry per CDR3 protein. The sample lists approximately 47,000 distinct CDR3 sequences, under 7.5% seen once, with under 9% in the top ten. Specimen: whole blood, collected at baseline. The receptors shown here come from an adult who was a healthcare worker with PCR-confirmed SARS-CoV-2 infection or an uninfected control (not recorded which). The CDR3 runs from the conserved cysteine through the conserved F or W. A D gene is named only where the DNA matches it firmly. Only some rows state a clone size, as once, few, many or a class for expanded clones.

D,V,J,size,CDR3,DNA
.,TRBV7-2,TRBJ2-5,few,CASSPPGRGGETQYF,TGTGCCAGCAGCCCACCCGGCAGGGGAGGCGAGACCCAGTACTTC
TRBD2,TRBV20-1,TRBJ2-3,many,CSARLLAGDTQYF,TGCAGTGCTAGACTCCTAGCGGGAGATACGCAGTATTTT
.,TRBV20-1,TRBJ1-5,many,CSAEAGVQPQHF,TGCAGTGCCGAGGCGGGGGTACAGCCCCAGCATTTT
TRBD2,TRBV10-3,TRBJ2-1,many,CAISESGRARSNEQFF,TGTGCCATCAGTGAGAGCGGGAGGGCCAGGAGCAATGAGCAGTTCTTC
.,TRBV6-1,TRBJ1-5,.,CASSQVAIAQHF,TGTGCCAGCAGTCAAGTGGCCATAGCCCAGCATTTT
.,TRBV7-2,TRBJ2-1,many,CASSFINNEQFF,TGTGCCAGCAGCTTCATCAACAATGAGCAGTTCTTC
.,TRBV18,TRBJ2-2,.,CASSPTIPNTGELFF,TGTGCCAGCTCACCCACGATTCCCAACACCGGGGAGCTGTTTTTT
.,TRBV12-3/TRBV12-4,TRBJ2-5,many,CASSLGHTRYQETQYF,TGTGCCAGCAGTTTGGGGCATACTAGGTACCAAGAGACCCAGTACTTC
TRBD1,TRBV12-3/TRBV12-4,TRBJ2-7,many,CASSLDRGEQYF,TGTGCCAGCAGTTTGGACAGGGGCGAGCAGTACTTC
.,TRBV10-2,TRBJ1-5,many,CASSGGHSEGQPQHF,TGCGCCAGCAGTGGGGGCCACTCCGAGGGTCAGCCCCAGCATTTT
.,TRBV4-1,TRBJ2-3,.,CASSQGPPGGSTDTQYF,TGCGCCAGCAGCCAAGGGCCCCCAGGCGGGAGCACAGATACGCAGTATTTT
.,TRBV20-1,TRBJ1-5,many,CSARVPGRQNQPQHF,TGCAGTGCTAGAGTACCGGGACGGCAAAATCAGCCCCAGCATTTT
TRBD1,TRBV7-6,TRBJ2-1,many,CASSPGTGLINEQFF,TGTGCCAGCAGCCCCGGGACAGGGCTCATCAATGAGCAGTTCTTC
.,TRBV20-1,TRBJ2-1,.,CSAPADGIHNEQFF,TGCAGTGCCCCCGCGGACGGGATTCACAATGAGCAGTTCTTC
TRBD1,TRBV20-1,TRBJ1-5,many,CSARGQGWEAGAFGQHF,TGCAGTGCTAGAGGACAGGGATGGGAAGCGGGAGCGTTTGGCCAGCATTTT
.,TRBV4-1,TRBJ1-4,many,CASSQDREEGKLFF,TGCGCCAGCAGCCAAGACAGGGAGGAGGGAAAACTGTTTTTT
.,TRBV6-6,TRBJ1-1,few,CASTSSWMNTEAFF,TGTGCCAGCACTAGTAGTTGGATGAACACTGAAGCTTTCTTT
.,TRBV7-9,TRBJ2-1,.,CASSLARVQEKFF,TGTGCCAGCAGCTTAGCGAGAGTTCAGGAAAAGTTCTTC
TRBD1,TRBV7-2,TRBJ2-1,.,CASSDDRGYYNEQFF,TGTGCCAGCAGCGACGACAGGGGCTACTACAATGAGCAGTTCTTC
TRBD1,TRBV12-3/TRBV12-4,TRBJ2-5,.,CASSRDRAEETQYF,TGTGCCAGCAGCCGGGACAGGGCGGAAGAGACCCAGTACTTC
.,TRBV20-1,TRBJ2-5,many,CSARHSGLGTQYF,TGCAGTGCTAGGCACTCCGGCTTGGGGACCCAGTACTTC
TRBD1,TRBV4-3,TRBJ2-1,many,CASSQRAGQGGSEQFF,TGCGCCAGCAGCCAAAGGGCGGGACAGGGGGGTAGTGAGCAGTTCTTC
.,TRBV28,TRBJ1-2,many,CASSSTVYGYTF,TGTGCCAGCAGTTCGACAGTTTATGGCTACACCTTC
.,TRBV12-3/TRBV12-4,TRBJ1-5,many,CASSRGNQPQHF,TGTGCCAGCAGCCGTGGGAATCAGCCCCAGCATTTT
TRBD2,TRBV12-3/TRBV12-4,TRBJ2-1,.,CASSWTSGSNEQFF,TGTGCCAGCAGTTGGACTAGCGGGAGCAATGAGCAGTTCTTC
TRBD1,TRBV29-1,TRBJ2-3,few,CSADPTGFGDTQYF,TGCAGCGCTGACCCGACAGGGTTTGGTGATACGCAGTATTTT
.,TRBV10-3,TRBJ2-1,.,CAISEWGREQFF,TGTGCCATCAGTGAATGGGGAAGAGAGCAGTTCTTC
.,TRBV28,TRBJ2-6,many,CASSLPAGTRRGGANVLTF,TGTGCCAGCAGTTTACCTGCCGGGACTCGGCGTGGTGGGGCCAACGTCCTGACTTTC
.,TRBV5-1,TRBJ1-1,.,CASSFRPAQGTEAFF,TGCGCCAGCAGCTTCCGTCCGGCCCAAGGGACTGAAGCTTTCTTT
.,TRBV29-1,TRBJ1-2,many,CSVETDGYTF,TGCAGCGTTGAGACAGATGGCTACACCTTC
TRBD2,TRBV6-5,TRBJ2-1,few,CASSYSFSGRIQFF,TGTGCCAGCAGTTACTCGTTTAGCGGGAGAATTCAGTTCTTC
.,TRBV3-1,TRBJ2-1,many,CASSQERTLSYNEQFF,TGTGCCAGCAGCCAAGAGAGGACGCTCTCCTACAATGAGCAGTTCTTC
.,TRBV6-6,TRBJ2-5,many,CASSLSRTETQYF,TGTGCCAGCAGCCTCTCTAGAACGGAGACCCAGTACTTC
.,TRBV29-1,TRBJ2-5,medium-sized,CSVGLGGVKETQYF,TGCAGCGTTGGATTAGGAGGGGTAAAGGAGACCCAGTACTTC
.,TRBV18,TRBJ2-3,many,CASSPPTDTQYF,TGTGCCAGCTCACCACCCACAGATACGCAGTATTTT
TRBD1,TRBV6-4,TRBJ1-1,many,CASSRDRSTEAFF,TGTGCCAGCAGTCGGGACAGAAGCACTGAAGCTTTCTTT